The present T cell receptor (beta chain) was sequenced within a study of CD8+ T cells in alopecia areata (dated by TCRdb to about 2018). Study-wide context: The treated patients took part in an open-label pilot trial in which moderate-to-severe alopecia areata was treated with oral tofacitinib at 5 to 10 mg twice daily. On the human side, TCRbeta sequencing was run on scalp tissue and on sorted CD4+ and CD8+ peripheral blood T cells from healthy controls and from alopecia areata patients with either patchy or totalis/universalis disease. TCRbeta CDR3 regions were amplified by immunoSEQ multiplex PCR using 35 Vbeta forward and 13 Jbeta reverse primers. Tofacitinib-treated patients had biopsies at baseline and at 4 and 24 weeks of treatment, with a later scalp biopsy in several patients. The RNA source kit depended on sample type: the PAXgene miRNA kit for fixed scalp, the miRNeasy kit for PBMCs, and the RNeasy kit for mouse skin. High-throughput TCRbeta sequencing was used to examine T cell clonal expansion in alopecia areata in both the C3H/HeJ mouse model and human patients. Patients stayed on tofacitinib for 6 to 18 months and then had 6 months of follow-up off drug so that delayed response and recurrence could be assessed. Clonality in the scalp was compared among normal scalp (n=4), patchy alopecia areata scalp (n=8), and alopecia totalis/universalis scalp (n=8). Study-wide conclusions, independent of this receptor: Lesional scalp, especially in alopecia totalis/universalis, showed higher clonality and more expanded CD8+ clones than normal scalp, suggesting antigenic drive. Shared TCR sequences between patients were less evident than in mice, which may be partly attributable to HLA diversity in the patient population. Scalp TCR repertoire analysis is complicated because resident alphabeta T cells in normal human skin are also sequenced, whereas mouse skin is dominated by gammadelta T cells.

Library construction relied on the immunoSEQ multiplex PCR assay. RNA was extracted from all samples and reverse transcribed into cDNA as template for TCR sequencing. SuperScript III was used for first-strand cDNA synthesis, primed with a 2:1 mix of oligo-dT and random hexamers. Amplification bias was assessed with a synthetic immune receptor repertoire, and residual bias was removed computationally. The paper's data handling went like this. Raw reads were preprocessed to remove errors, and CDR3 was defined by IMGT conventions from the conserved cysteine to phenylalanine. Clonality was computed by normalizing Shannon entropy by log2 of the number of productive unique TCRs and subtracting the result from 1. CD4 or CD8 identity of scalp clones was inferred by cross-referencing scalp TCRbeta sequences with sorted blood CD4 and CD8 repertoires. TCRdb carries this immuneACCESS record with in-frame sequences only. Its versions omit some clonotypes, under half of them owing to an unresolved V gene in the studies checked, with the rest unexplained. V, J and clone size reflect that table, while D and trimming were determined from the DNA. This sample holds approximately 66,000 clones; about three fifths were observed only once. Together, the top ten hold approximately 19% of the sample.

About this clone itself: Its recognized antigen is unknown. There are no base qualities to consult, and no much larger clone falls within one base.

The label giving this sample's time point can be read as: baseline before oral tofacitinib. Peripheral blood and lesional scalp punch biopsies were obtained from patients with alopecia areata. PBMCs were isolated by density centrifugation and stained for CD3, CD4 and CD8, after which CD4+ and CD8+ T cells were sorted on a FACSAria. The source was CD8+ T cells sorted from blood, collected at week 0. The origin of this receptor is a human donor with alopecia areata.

The nucleotides are TGTGCCAGTGTACGCGGGCCCACTGAAGCTTTCTTT. It codes for CASVRGPTEAFF. This receptor chain uses TRBV19 and TRBJ1-1; the D gene lacks a confident call. Counted from cysteine to phenylalanine, this CDR3 has 12 amino acids. Kept here is only the CDR3 DNA, which spans 36 bases and is read in frame from base 1. CDR1 and CDR2 are read off the germline V gene (reference sequence) as LNHDA and SQIVND. V is cut by 8 bases and J by 4 bases, and the space between the germline ends is 11 bases.